The sample holds many counts of the clone carrying this T cell receptor beta chain. Its antigen is still unknown. The record originates from a study of T cells in Graves' hyperthyroidism and ophthalmopathy. Amplified TCR beta CDR3 regions came from RNA transcripts. An initial round of RT-PCR targeting the TCR CDR3 relied on the HTBI primer set. In TCRdb, the multiplex PCR reads were re-called with MiXCR into one record per CDR3 protein. The sample contains about 420,000 distinct CDR3 sequences, about 13% of which appear only once. General study results and limits: Blood shared most expanded thyroid clonotypes above 0.001.

Graves' hyperthyroidism is called stable when ophthalmopathy does not progress within 18 months. Those with hyperthyroidism were 18 to 65 years old, newly diagnosed, and ill for under 2 months. Germline CDR1 reads GTSNPN; CDR2 reads SVGIG (reference sequence). With V trimmed by 1 base and J by 2 bases, 2 bases remained unmatched. The CDR3 is made up of 14 amino acids. The source is a woman under 30 with Graves' hyperthyroidism. V gene TRBV30 combines with J gene TRBJ2-1, with TRBD1 matching over 7 bases. Sequencing was done on a sample of blood. CDR3 protein: CAWSAGGPYNEQFF. The DNA of the CDR3 is TGTGCCTGGAGTGCAGGGGGACCCTACAATGAGCAGTTCTTC.